This TCR beta chain is from a study of shared clonotypes between healthy human individuals. The study's findings and limits: Few donors restricted represented genetic and exposure-history diversity. Several donors shared roughly 5% of their naive CD4 clonotypes. Larger estimated richness was generally seen in naive subsets than in memory subsets.

The naive CD8 fraction comprised CD45RO-negative cells positively selected for CCR7 and excluded terminally differentiated effector memory CD45RA+ cells. Donors were healthy HIV-negative adults without recent acute infections or vaccinations. The protocol was immunoSEQ multiplex PCR, while the TCRdb copy is restricted to in-frame clones and leaves out a portion. The sample carries more than 2 million clones, roughly 93% recorded once. This CDR3 region has 14 residues. Germline-derived CDR1 and CDR2 are SGHTA and FQGNSA. The V end was cut by 4 bases, the J end by 3 bases, with 10 bases between. In regard to this clone: What it binds is not known.

The sequenced material came from naive CD8+ T cells from PBMCs. This sequence originates from a man between 18 and 35 years old in good health. Some clones in this sample may be carry-over from other donors' samples. V and J are TRBV7-2 and TRBJ2-1; D gene unclear. CDR3 nucleotide sequence: TGTGCCAGCAGCTACATGACGATCTACAATGAGCAGTTCTTC. Translation gives CASSYMTIYNEQFF.